One sample yielded the 5 T cell receptor beta chains listed below, sequenced in a study of T cells in Graves' hyperthyroidism and ophthalmopathy. Amplification yielded TCR beta CDR3 regions, with RNA transcripts as the source. The TCR CDR3 first-round RT-PCR relied on the HTBI primer set. TCRdb used MiXCR to reprocess the multiplex PCR reads, holding one entry per CDR3 protein. The table records around 380,000 distinct CDR3 sequences, around an eighth of them present only once. Sequencing was done on a sample of blood. These receptors came from a man aged 25 to 40 with Graves' hyperthyroidism that later progressed to Graves' ophthalmopathy.

Ten or more counts support this clonotype. The chain uses TRBV30 and TRBJ1-2, with D unclear. This CDR3 spans 12 amino acids. V was trimmed by 3 bases and J by 4 bases, leaving 9 bases between them. Per the germline V gene, CDR1 is GTSNPN and CDR2 is SVGIG (reference sequence). CDR3 bases: TGTGCCTGGAGCGGGCCAGGCTATGGCTACACCTTC. Protein product: CAWSGPGYGYTF.

This clonotype was detected ten times or more. The gene calls are TRBV7-9 and TRBJ2-1; D unresolved. Germline lookup yields CDR1 SEHNR and CDR2 FQNEAQ (reference sequence). The V end was cut by 1 base, the J end by 8 bases, with 12 bases between. This CDR3 region has 14 residues. This chain's CDR3 is CASSLGLGFDEQFF. CDR3 nucleotide sequence: TGTGCCAGCAGCTTAGGATTGGGGTTCGATGAGCAGTTCTTC.

This clonotype has more than one count but fewer than ten. This rearrangement joins TRBV19 to TRBJ1-5; D is undetermined. The CDR3 length is 15 residues. Trimming removed 3 bases from V and 0 bases from J, with 9 bases in between. The germline V gene encodes CDR1 LNHDA and CDR2 SQIVND (reference sequence). The chain's CDR3 is CASSIPSYSNQPQHF. The CDR3 bases are TGTGCCAGTAGTATTCCGAGTTATAGCAATCAGCCCCAGCATTTT.

This rearrangement joins TRBV28 to TRBJ1-2, with 7 bases matching TRBD1. The junction had 5 bases not matched to a gene; V was cut back by 6 bases and J by 4 bases. Per germline, CDR1 MDHEN and CDR2 SYDVKM. The CDR3 is made up of 13 amino acids. In DNA, the CDR3 is TGTGCCAGCAGCGACAGGGTTCGCTATGGCTACACCTTC. Its translation is CASSDRVRYGYTF.

The sample holds many counts of this clonotype. CDR3 bases: TGTGCCACCAGCAGAGTCAGGGGCCCGGGGGAGACCCAGTACTTC. It specifies CATSRVRGPGETQYF. The chain has TRBV15 and TRBJ2-5; D perhaps matches TRBD1 (6 bases). The CDR3 has 15 amino acids. Trimming removed 1 base at V and 5 bases at J, with 14 bases between. The germline V gene encodes CDR1 LNHNV and CDR2 YYDKDF (reference sequence).